The TCR beta chain described here comes from a study of Ad26.COV2.S vaccination and SARS-CoV-2 variants (dated by TCRdb to 2020 to 2022). Looking at the study overall: Donors in the vaccine arm were drawn from COV1001, a phase I-IIa trial of Ad26.COV2.S in healthy adults that was multicentre, randomized, double-blind and placebo-controlled. The TCR-sequenced set comprised around 32 samples: approximately 19 Ad26.COV2.S vaccine recipients, 5 placebo recipients and 8 SARS-CoV-2 convalescent individuals. Ad26.COV2.S was administered intramuscularly at a dose of 5x10^10 or 1x10^11 viral particles, either as one shot or as two shots given 56 days apart. The specificity and breadth of SARS-CoV-2-reactive T cell receptors after Ad26.COV2.S vaccination were assessed by TCRbeta repertoire sequencing. Investigators did not know the trial group allocation while performing experiments and assessing outcomes. Participants in the trial were split at random into five groups of five each, receiving low-dose or high-dose Ad26.COV2.S once or twice, or else placebo on both occasions. Overall results and qualifications from the work: It was noted by the authors that total T cell responses may have been underestimated by the TCR breadth and depth analyses. Ad26.COV2.S recipients had higher spike-specific TCR breadth than placebo recipients (P = 0.0014). After vaccination, spike-specific CD8+ and CD4+ T cell responses were reported to show substantial breadth. Vaccine and placebo recipients had similar non-spike TCR breadth, a finding consistent with the vaccine containing only spike. The study lacked the statistical power to compare responses across vaccine doses or regimens.

Cut back by 1 base and 0 bases, the V and J ends lie 3 bases apart. The CDR1 and CDR2 encoded by the germline V gene are SNHLY and FYNNEI. Reading from cysteine to phenylalanine, the CDR3 counts 13 amino acids. Only the CDR3 DNA is retained, 39 bases long and in frame from the first base. With respect to this clone: Its cognate antigen has yet to be identified. Base qualities were left out, and no much larger clone turns up one base away.

This specimen's treatment or condition label, interpreted: around 19 received Ad26.COV2.S at low or high dose, single or two shots; 5 received placebo; per-sample allocation not given. For vaccine and placebo recipients, repertoires were sequenced using samples collected on day 63 after the first injection. In Cohort 1b, roughly 25 adults aged 18-55 years were enrolled at a single site in Boston, USA, between 29 July and 7 August 2020. Ad26.COV2.S was a replication-incompetent adenovirus type 26 vector that expressed a prefusion-stabilized SARS-CoV-2 spike protein derived from the original Wuhan strain. The immunoSEQ Assay was used to sequence TCRbeta CDR3 regions. After extraction, genomic DNA underwent amplification by bias-controlled multiplex PCR, followed by high-throughput sequencing. As for the original processing: To quantify the absolute abundance of each unique TCRbeta CDR3 region, sequences were collapsed and filtered. T cell fraction was estimated by normalizing TCRbeta template counts to usable DNA, which was measured by amplifying reference genes present in all nucleated cells. Repertoire TCRs were annotated as SARS-CoV-2-specific by exact matching of V gene, CDR3 amino acid sequence and J gene to a known reactive TCR set. The reference SARS-CoV-2 TCR set was obtained from MIRA and was filtered for enrichment in COVID-19-positive ImmuneCODE repertoires, whereby public or cross-reactive TCRs were removed. Based on the MIRA antigens, annotated TCRs were further analysed at the level of specific ORF or position within ORF. Breadth was defined as the number of annotated unique rearrangements divided by the total number of unique productive rearrangements, and depth was defined as the summed frequency of the annotated unique rearrangements. Two-sided Wilcoxon rank-sum tests were used to compare TCR breadth between groups. Imported from immuneACCESS, the table was reduced by TCRdb to in-frame sequences with V and J called. These copies leave out some clones; in studies compared against another copy, an unresolved V gene accounts for under half, and the cause of the remainder is not known. The V and J calls and clone size were taken over from that table, and D and trimming were inferred from the DNA. In all, the sample holds more than 300,000 clones, and more than 85% of those were seen once. The top ten clonotypes cover around 5.3% of the sample.

The TCR originated in a person between 18 and 65 years old who received the Ad26.COV2.S COVID-19 vaccine or a placebo. This specimen consisted of peripheral blood, obtained in a trial of Ad26.COV2.S vaccine versus placebo. This chain joins TRBV2 to TRBJ1-2; no D segment can be confidently identified. The nucleotides are TGTGCCAGCAGTGAAGGTGCTAACTATGGCTACACCTTC. It is translated as CASSEGANYGYTF. With all but the CDR3 taken from the reference TRBV2 and TRBJ1-2 genes, the full variable domain is: EPEVTQTPSHQVTQMGQEVILRCVPISNHLYFYWYRQILGQKVEFLVSFYNNEISEKSEIFDDQFSVERPDGSNFTLKIRSTKLEDSAMYFCASSEGANYGYTFGSGTRLTVV.